The T cell receptor (beta chain) under discussion was sequenced for a study of T cell responses to AZD1222 COVID-19 vaccine. Assay used: immunoSEQ multiplex PCR; TCRdb lists only in-frame clones, some missing. Of 60,000 to 75,000 clones listed, about 88% are singletons. V was cut by 0 bases and J by 4 bases, with 7 bases left in between. Per the germline V gene, CDR1 is SGHNT and CDR2 is YENEEA. The CDR3 has 13 amino acids. For this clone: Antigen specificity is unknown.

The study, taken as a whole, reports: Baseline seropositivity occurred in only six or seven AZD1222 recipients. Clonal diversity was possibly underestimated; the donors were predominantly white British and more often female.

The rearrangement links TRBV11-3 to TRBJ2-7; D may be TRBD2 (5 bases). This sample comprised peripheral blood, obtained 28 days after the second AZD1222 dose. The receptor's source is an adult who received the AZD1222 COVID-19 vaccine. The CDR3: CASSLDRGYEQYF. The CDR3 DNA sequence: TGTGCCAGCAGCTTAGATCGCGGGTACGAGCAGTACTTC.